These 13 T cell receptor beta chains share one sample of origin, sequenced in a study of blood T cell repertoires in COVID-19. Generated by immunoSEQ multiplex PCR, the TCRdb table keeps only in-frame clones and is missing some. This sample has over 70,000 clones, with roughly 80% found just once. Sample: peripheral blood. These receptors originate from a human donor in a cohort sampled during active COVID-19.

The CDR3, as DNA: TGCGCCAGCAGCTTGGGGCTCTACAATGAGCAGTTCTTC. Protein sequence: CASSLGLYNEQFF. V gene TRBV5-1 combines with J gene TRBJ2-1; D uncertain. There are 13 residues in the CDR3. The germline V gene encodes CDR1 SGHRS and CDR2 YFSETQ. Trimming pared 0 bases from V and 3 bases from J, leaving 4 bases between.

This clone has just one count. This chain links TRBV6-4 with TRBJ2-3, with a weak D call TRBD2 (6 bases). Germline V lookup: CDR1 MRHNA, CDR2 SNTAGT. CDR3 size: 17 residues. The V gene lost 7 bases and the J gene lost 4 bases, with 24 bases spanning the gap. The chain's CDR3 is CASNEISREDNADTQYF. The CDR3 DNA reads as TGTGCCAGCAATGAGATCTCCAGGGAGGACAATGCAGATACGCAGTATTTT.

This clone was picked up a small number of times. This chain connects TRBV7-2 to TRBJ2-2; TRBD2 is a possible D gene (6 bases). Germline assignment: CDR1 SGHTA and CDR2 FQGNSA. Trimming shortened V by 2 bases and J by 9 bases, and 19 bases separated the two germline ends. The CDR3 runs 16 residues. CDR3 DNA: TGTGCCAGCAGCTTAAAGCTAGCGATTACACCAAGGGAGCTGTTTTTT. It is translated as CASSLKLAITPRELFF.

V is TRBV7-2 and J is TRBJ2-7, with 7 bases that match TRBD1. CDR1 SGHTA and CDR2 FQGNSA come from the germline V gene. V was clipped by 1 base and J by 3 bases; unmatched bases: 3. This CDR3 is built from 14 residues. As DNA, the CDR3 is TGTGCCAGCAGCTTAGACAGGGGATACTACGAGCAGTACTTC. Translating it yields CASSLDRGYYEQYF.

The CDR3, as DNA: TGTGCCAGCAGTCGTAGAGGGGGGGCCTACGAGCAGTACTTC. Translated: CASSRRGGAYEQYF. V usage is TRBV7-9 and J usage is TRBJ2-7, with a tentative D call TRBD2 (7 bases). The CDR3 totals 14 residues. The V end was cut by 6 bases, the J end by 2 bases, with 14 bases between. CDR1 and CDR2 (germline): SEHNR, FQNEAQ (reference sequence).

V is TRBV6-4 and J is TRBJ2-3; the match to TRBD2 covers 8 bases. CDR3 size: 14 residues. Trimming removed 10 bases from V and 0 bases from J; junction bases left unmatched: 6. CDR1 MRHNA and CDR2 SNTAGT come from the germline V gene. CDR3 nucleotides: TGTGCCACCAGAGCTAGCGGGAGCACAGATACGCAGTATTTT. Its translation is CATRASGSTDTQYF.

In this sample, this clone turned up once. J is TRBJ1-1 and V is TRBV29-1, with 8 nucleotides matching TRBD1. The junction had 4 bases not matched to a gene; V was cut back by 5 bases and J by 5 bases. The germline V gene has CDR1 SQVTM and CDR2 ANQGSEA. This CDR3 contains 12 residues. The CDR3: CSVRTGRTEAFF. CDR3 bases: TGCAGCGTTCGGACAGGGCGAACTGAAGCTTTCTTT. Full variable domain (outside the CDR3, taken from reference TRBV29-1 and TRBJ1-1): SAVISQKPSRDICQRGTSLTIQCQVDSQVTMMFWYRQQPGQSLTLIATANQGSEATYESGFVIDKFPISRPNLTFSTLTVSNMSPEDSSIYLCSVRTGRTEAFFGQGTRLTVV.

The CDR3 region is CASSPGTSAYNEQFF. CDR3 DNA sequence: TGTGCCAGCTCACCCGGGACTAGCGCCTACAATGAGCAGTTCTTC. The rearrangement links TRBV18 to TRBJ2-1; TRBD2 matches 10 bases. V trimming: 3 bases; J trimming: 2 bases; junction bases outside the gene matches: 1. CDR1 KGHSH and CDR2 LQKENI come from the germline V gene. This CDR3 has 15 amino acids.

To note about this clone: Sequence at one end of the junction differs from germline and may be a read error. The CDR3 DNA sequence: TGTGCTAGCAGCAAACAGGCGGCTAGGAACACCGGGGAGCTGTTTTTT. Translated: CASSKQAARNTGELFF. The chain links TRBV7-7 to TRBJ2-2; TRBD1 might be the D (5 bases). The CDR3 loop spans 16 amino acids. From germline, CDR1 is SSHAT and CDR2 FNYEAQ (reference sequence).

The V gene is TRBV30, the J gene TRBJ1-6; D uncertain. CDR1 and CDR2 (germline): GTSNPN, SVGIG (reference sequence). The length of the CDR3 is 15 residues. Between the trimmed V and J ends, which lost 0 bases and 5 bases, there was a span of 11 bases. CDR3 DNA: TGTGCCTGGAGTGTACGTGTCCGCGATAATTCACCCCTCCACTTT. This translates into CAWSVRVRDNSPLHF.

The gene calls are TRBV3-1 (or the pseudogene TRBV3-2) and TRBJ1-5; a weak D match, TRBD1 (6 bases). Between the trimmed V and J ends, which lost 2 bases and 0 bases, there was a span of 11 bases. CDR1 and CDR2 from the germline V gene are LGHDT and YNNKEL (reference sequence). CDR3 length: 16 amino acids. CDR3: CASSQSDRYSNQPQHF. In DNA, the CDR3 is TGTGCCAGCAGCCAAAGCGACAGGTATAGCAATCAGCCCCAGCATTTT.

The chain links TRBV4-3 to TRBJ1-4, with a tentative D call TRBD1 (6 bases). The V end lost 0 bases, the J end lost 6 bases, and 17 bases lay between the germline ends. Germline V gene sequence: CDR1 LGHNA, CDR2 YSLEER. This CDR3 comprises 17 residues. CDR3 protein: CASSQDLGGAGDEKLFF. The CDR3 region has the DNA TGCGCCAGCAGCCAAGATTTGGGGGGGGCAGGAGATGAAAAACTGTTTTTT.

J is TRBJ1-1 and V is TRBV7-9, with D uncertain. The CDR3 spans 15 residues. V lost 4 bases, J lost 0 bases, and 12 bases lay in between. CDR1 SEHNR and CDR2 FQNEAQ come from the germline V gene (reference sequence). The CDR3 reads CASSSRSTLNTEAFF. The CDR3 bases are TGTGCCAGCAGCTCCCGTAGCACTTTGAACACTGAAGCTTTCTTT.